This passage covers 3 T cell receptor beta chains from one sample sequenced in a study of T cells in women clearing cervical HPV infection. Libraries were prepared by immunoSEQ multiplex PCR; TCRdb keeps only in-frame clonotypes and omits some of them. This specimen shows 30,000 to 40,000 clones; the ten leading clones hold less than 7%. The material sequenced was blood buffy coat. The receptors were sampled from a woman aged 18-70 years with a cervical HPV16 infection that either progressed to CIN3+ or cleared (not recorded which).

A word on this clone: The CDR3 end is not reached by the read, which stops 3 residues before it; the germline J gene fills it in. The V and J genes are TRBV19 and TRBJ1-2; D is possibly TRBD1 (6 bases). The CDR3 is made up of 16 amino acids. Germline CDR1 reads LNHDA; CDR2 reads SQIVND (reference sequence). The CDR3 sequence is CASSQGTSGRSDTYTF. Partial CDR3 DNA: TGTGCCAGTAGCCAGGGGACTAGCGGGAGGTCAGATACC.

Concerning this clone: With the read ending 3 residues before the CDR3 end, the germline J gene is used to fill in that end. The genes are TRBV2 and TRBJ2-7, with 7 bases fitting TRBD1. The CDR3 contains 12 residues. The ends lost 7 bases at V and 3 bases at J; junction bases unmatched: 3. Germline V CDR1 and CDR2: SNHLY, FYNNEI. The DNA read from the CDR3 is TGTGCCAGCAAGGACAGGTTCTACGAG. Translation: CASKDRFYE. The whole CDR3 protein is CASKDRFYEQYF.

Concerning this clone: The sequenced fragment ends 3 residues before the CDR3 boundary, so the rest is inferred from the germline J gene. The V call is TRBV5-6, the J call TRBJ2-5; TRBD1 matches 8 bases. V trimming: 6 bases; J trimming: 7 bases; junction bases outside the gene matches: 14. This CDR3 contains 15 residues. Germline V CDR1 and CDR2: SGHDT, YYEEEE. The CDR3 here is CASNIRQGLSTTQYF. The covered CDR3 bases are TGTGCCAGCAATATCCGACAGGGGTTAAGTACGACC.